This TCR beta chain was sequenced in a study of shared clonotypes between healthy human individuals. Several immunoSEQ plates received, in even portions, the genomic DNA of each subset. TCRdb's table, derived via immunoSEQ multiplex PCR, lists solely in-frame clones and lacks some. The data show 2 million to 2.5 million clones, with 80% to 95% seen just once and 0.39% held by the top ten. Germline values: CDR1 MNHEY, CDR2 SVGAGI. The CDR3 has 15 amino acids. Trimming took 4 bases from V and 2 from J; bases not matched to a gene: 3. The receptor was isolated from a man aged 18 to 29 in good health. Some clones in this sample may be carry-over from other donors' samples. Input material: naive CD4+ T cells from PBMCs. Subset specified: CD45RA+ positively selected. The chain joins TRBV6-5 to TRBJ2-3; 10 nucleotides agree with TRBD1. Written as DNA, the CDR3 is TGTGCCAGCAGTTTGACAGGGGGCAACACAGATACGCAGTATTTT. It is translated as CASSLTGGNTDTQYF.